The TCR beta chain described here comes from a study of cytomegalovirus exposure and HLA in healthy donors. Study results and limitations: DRB1 had the most TCR associations and HLA-C the fewest, a later analysis found, with rates varying by HLA locus.

Amplification used 60 Vbeta primers and 13 Jbeta primers. Clones were sequenced by immunoSEQ multiplex PCR, and TCRdb holds only the in-frame ones, with some missing. The sample holds 200,000 or so clones, over 60% seen once. Concerning this clone: Its matching antigen is unknown.

The germline CDR1 and CDR2 sequences are MNHEY and SMNVEV (reference sequence). The CDR3 is 13 amino acids. Trimming removed 6 bases at V and 2 bases at J, with 11 bases between. The receptor was isolated from a man in his forties in good health and CMV-seronegative. The sample comprised PBMCs. The V gene is TRBV27, the J gene TRBJ2-7, with D possibly matching TRBD2 (5 bases). The CDR3 sequence is CASRGVNTYEQYF. DNA for the CDR3: TGTGCCAGCAGGGGAGTGAACACCTACGAGCAGTACTTC.